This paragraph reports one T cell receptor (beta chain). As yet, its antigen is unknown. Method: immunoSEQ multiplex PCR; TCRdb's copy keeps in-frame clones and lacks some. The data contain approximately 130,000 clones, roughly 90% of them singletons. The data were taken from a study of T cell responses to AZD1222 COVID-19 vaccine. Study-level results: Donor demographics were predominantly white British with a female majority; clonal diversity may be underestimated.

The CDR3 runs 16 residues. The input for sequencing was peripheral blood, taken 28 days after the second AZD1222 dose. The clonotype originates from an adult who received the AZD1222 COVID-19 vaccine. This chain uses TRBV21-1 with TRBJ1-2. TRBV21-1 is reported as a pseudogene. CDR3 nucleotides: TGTGCCAGCAGCAAAGGTGAAGGGAGAGCTAACTATGGCTACACCTTC. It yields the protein CASSKGEGRANYGYTF.